These 14 T cell receptor beta chains share one sample of origin, sequenced in a study of radiation and T cells in renal cell carcinoma. Profiled with immunoSEQ multiplex PCR; TCRdb holds only in-frame clones, not every one. The sample consists of around 120,000 clones, roughly 77% of them appearing once. Time point defined: blood 2 weeks post-SBRT. The treatment is: 15 Gy SBRT to primary tumor, nephrectomy 4 weeks later. The source material was blood, sampled from a patient whose treatment included radiotherapy and nephrectomy. The receptors come from a woman aged 60-75 years with renal cell carcinoma.

The chain has TRBV7-2 and TRBJ1-2, with a weak D call TRBD1 (5 bases). CDR3 length: 13 amino acids. V was trimmed by 2 bases and J by 5 bases, leaving 9 bases between them. CDR1 is SGHTA, CDR2 FQGNSA, per germline. CDR3 sequence: CASSLQGKYGYTF. The CDR3 bases are TGTGCCAGCAGCTTACAGGGAAAATATGGCTACACCTTC.

This chain uses TRBV6-5 with TRBJ1-1; D perhaps matches TRBD1 (6 bases). CDR1 MNHEY and CDR2 SVGAGI come from the germline V gene. The CDR3 extends over 14 amino acids. V lost 2 bases and J lost 5, with 12 bases in between. The CDR3 protein is CASSYRGAGTEAFF. CDR3 bases: TGTGCCAGCAGTTACAGGGGGGCGGGTACTGAAGCTTTCTTT.

This sequence joins TRBV5-6 and TRBJ1-2, with D unclear. The V and J ends lost 0 bases and 3 bases respectively, with 12 bases between them. The CDR3 sequence is 15 residues long. Germline V gene lookup returns CDR1 SGHDT and CDR2 YYEEEE. DNA for the CDR3: TGTGCCAGCAGCTTGGATGGATACAGATACTATGGCTACACCTTC. It is translated as CASSLDGYRYYGYTF.

The rearrangement uses TRBV5-1 and TRBJ1-1, with D tentatively TRBD1 (6 bases). Trimming stripped 0 bases from V and 0 bases from J, with 9 bases between. Germline V gives CDR1 SGHRS, CDR2 YFSETQ. The CDR3 loop spans 15 amino acids. The CDR3 reads CASSLVQGLNTEAFF. The CDR3 nucleotides are TGCGCCAGCAGCTTGGTGCAGGGGCTGAACACTGAAGCTTTCTTT.

Only one count was recorded for this clone. V is TRBV7-6 and J is TRBJ2-1, with no clear D. CDR1 and CDR2 (germline): SGHVS, FNYEAQ. The V gene lost 2 bases and the J gene lost 8 bases, with 4 bases spanning the gap. This CDR3 comprises 11 residues. The DNA of the CDR3 is TGTGCCAGCAGCTTATTCGATGAGCAGTTCTTC. This sequence encodes CASSLFDEQFF. Together with reference TRBV7-6 and TRBJ2-1, the CDR3 gives the full variable domain: GAGVSQSPRYKVTKRGQDVALRCDPISGHVSLYWYRQALGQGPEFLTYFNYEAQQDKSGLPNDRFSAERPEGSISTLTIQRTEQRDSAMYRCASSLFDEQFFGPGTRLTVL.

This clone was seen only a few times. The DNA of the CDR3 is TGTGCCAGCAACAGTCACAATGAGCAGTTCTTC. It codes for CASNSHNEQFF. The rearrangement uses TRBV28 and TRBJ2-1; no clear D. Germline CDR1 and CDR2: MDHEN and SYDVKM. The V and J ends lost 7 bases and 5 bases respectively, with 6 bases between them. The CDR3 spans 11 residues.

The chain couples TRBV15 to TRBJ2-7, with D perhaps matching TRBD2 (6 bases). The CDR3 length is 16 residues. Trimming took 5 bases from V and 3 from J, leaving 20 bases between them. Germline V CDR1 and CDR2: LNHNV, YYDKDF (reference sequence). The CDR3 loop is CATSVGRAAEGYEQYF. In DNA form, the CDR3 reads TGTGCCACCAGCGTCGGTAGGGCTGCGGAGGGCTACGAGCAGTACTTC.

The V gene is TRBV18, the J gene TRBJ1-6; D is ambiguous. V lost 6 bases, J lost 6 bases, and 15 bases lay in between. From germline, CDR1 is KGHSH and CDR2 LQKENI. The CDR3 is 15 amino acids. The DNA for the CDR3 is TGTGCCAGCTCCCCCAATCGCGGAGGTAATTCACCCCTCCACTTT. Translation: CASSPNRGGNSPLHF.

The chain has TRBV7-9 and TRBJ2-5; D possibly corresponds to TRBD2 (5 bases). Per germline, CDR1 SEHNR and CDR2 FQNEAQ (reference sequence). Trimming cost V 5 bases and J 0 bases, with 16 bases left between them. CDR3 length: 16 amino acids. This CDR3 reads CASSPYTGTHQETQYF. In nucleotides, the CDR3 is TGTGCCAGCAGCCCATACACGGGAACCCACCAAGAGACCCAGTACTTC.

Here the CDR3 reads CASSLRDREKLFF. The CDR3, as DNA: TGTGCCAGCAGCTTACGGGATCGGGAAAAACTGTTTTTT. The chain carries TRBV7-9 and TRBJ1-4, with D uncertain. Germline V gives CDR1 SEHNR, CDR2 FQNEAQ (reference sequence). This CDR3 contains 13 residues. V gave up 2 bases and J gave up 8 bases, with 9 bases separating them.

In its sample, this clone was seen a few times. V is TRBV5-1 and J is TRBJ2-7; D not certain. V was cut by 4 bases and J by 5 bases, with 10 bases left in between. Germline V lookup: CDR1 SGHRS, CDR2 YFSETQ. The CDR3 contains 12 residues. The CDR3 sequence is CASSRPSDEQYF. The DNA for the CDR3 is TGCGCCAGCAGCCGCCCCTCAGACGAGCAGTACTTC.

This CDR3 is CASNVNRHSNQPQHF. The CDR3 nucleotides are TGTGCCAGCAATGTCAACAGGCATAGCAATCAGCCCCAGCATTTT. V gene TRBV6-5 combines with J gene TRBJ1-5; D is perhaps TRBD1 (5 bases). CDR3 size: 15 residues. Between the trimmed V and J ends, which lost 7 bases and 0 bases, there was a span of 13 bases. Germline V CDR1 and CDR2: MNHEY, SVGAGI.

The genes are TRBV5-6 and TRBJ2-5, with unresolved D. CDR3 size: 13 residues. Trimming stripped 1 base from V and 4 bases from J, with 8 bases between. Germline V gene lookup returns CDR1 SGHDT and CDR2 YYEEEE. The CDR3 DNA follows: TGTGCCAGCAGCTTGCCAGGACGAGAGACCCAGTACTTC. It is translated as CASSLPGRETQYF.

This clone was seen only once. V usage is TRBV6-5 and J usage is TRBJ1-2, with 8 nucleotides matching TRBD1. The CDR3 is made up of 14 amino acids. V was clipped by 7 bases and J by 2 bases; unmatched bases: 6. Germline V gene lookup returns CDR1 MNHEY and CDR2 SVGAGI. The CDR3 bases are TGTGCCAGCACGAGGCAGGGGGCGAACTATGGCTACACCTTC. Protein sequence: CASTRQGANYGYTF.